Only a few counts were recorded for the clone carrying this T cell receptor (beta chain). The antigen remains undetermined. The data originate from a study of cytomegalovirus exposure and HLA in healthy donors. Study findings and constraints: Segments of the TCR beta V type were, in most cases, productive about 90% or about 30% of the time in an earlier analysis. When a later analysis was performed, an Asian-associated ancestry cluster reportedly had fewer N-insertions than the approximately 700-donor mean. Analyzed later, most CMV-associated TCR beta chains appeared HLA-restricted.

Germline lookup yields CDR1 ENHRY and CDR2 SYGVKD. CDR3 length: 14 residues. Trimming cost V 10 bases and J 5 bases; bases outside gene matches: 10. The primer mix had 60 Vbeta and 13 Jbeta primers. The table came from immunoSEQ multiplex PCR; TCRdb's copy has only in-frame clones and leaves some out. The table lists tens of thousands of clones, 7.5% to 8.5% of them singletons. This clonotype was sampled from a man aged 50 to 60 in good health and CMV-seronegative. The sequencing sample was made of PBMCs. The V gene is TRBV10-3, the J gene TRBJ2-2; 7 bases are shared with TRBD1. The CDR3 is CATRQGEGTGELFF. DNA for the CDR3: TGTGCCACCCGACAGGGCGAAGGAACCGGGGAGCTGTTTTTT.